The 7 T cell receptor beta chains given below trace back to one sample, sequenced in a study of T-cell memory formation after mild COVID-19 (dated by TCRdb to the early 2020s). The method was 5' RACE. Instrument used: Illumina NovaSeq 6000. Starting from the raw public reads, TCRdb applied fastp trimming at Q25, assembled clones with MiXCR and retained in-frame beta chains. Entries are consolidated by CDR3 protein sequence, retaining the most common genes and DNA. In this sample the table shows about 420,000 distinct CDR3 sequences, 23% of which occur a single time. Around 13% of the sample rests with the top ten. The material sequenced was PBMCs or a T cell subset sorted from them (not recorded which). The receptors come from an adult woman who had mild COVID-19 (a few samples of this study predate the infection). The sample titles of this study are shuffled in the database, so cell type and time point are left out; the donor was told from shared clones.

The chain is built from TRBV25-1 and TRBJ1-2; D gene ambiguous. Germline CDR1 reads MGHDK; CDR2 reads SYGVNS. The V gene lost 2 bases and the J gene lost 4 bases, with 11 bases spanning the gap. This CDR3 is 14 amino acids long. The CDR3 coding sequence is TGTGCCAGCAGTGAACCCCTTTCCCCCTATGGCTACACCTTC. Its protein product is CASSEPLSPYGYTF.

This clonotype was observed a few times. The V call is TRBV5-1, the J call TRBJ2-3; D not certain. The germline CDR1 and CDR2 sequences are SGHRS and YFSETQ. The ends were cut back, 4 bases at V and 4 bases at J, with 13 bases in the middle. CDR3 length: 14 amino acids. CDR3 loop: CASSPLRPADTQYF. CDR3 DNA sequence: TGCGCCAGCAGCCCTCTGCGGCCAGCAGATACGCAGTATTTT.

The sample holds many counts of this clonotype. The chain combines TRBV5-1 with TRBJ2-4; D gene uncertain. Germline CDR1 and CDR2: SGHRS and YFSETQ. Trimming removed 0 bases from V and 0 bases from J, with 4 bases in between. This CDR3 is 14 amino acids long. CDR3 in DNA: TGCGCCAGCAGCTTGGGAAGAGCCAAAAACATTCAGTACTTC. Its translation is CASSLGRAKNIQYF.

The table lists this clonotype with a few counts. The chain couples TRBV20-1 to TRBJ2-1, with D hard to call. V lost 0 bases and J lost 6, with 15 bases in between. The CDR3 sequence is 15 residues long. Germline V CDR1 and CDR2: DFQATT, SNEGSKA (reference sequence). The CDR3 region is CSARDGEVPINEQFF. The CDR3 nucleotides read TGCAGTGCTAGAGATGGCGAAGTTCCGATCAATGAGCAGTTCTTC.

This clonotype was observed a few times. The chain recombines TRBV29-1 with TRBJ2-6; D call uncertain. Germline V gene data show CDR1 as SQVTM and CDR2 as ANQGSEA. The CDR3 has 13 amino acids. Trimming removed 7 bases from V and 4 bases from J, with 11 bases in between. CDR3 residues: CSAQKAGANVLTF. CDR3 nucleotides: TGCAGCGCCCAGAAAGCGGGGGCCAACGTCCTGACTTTC. Together with reference TRBV29-1 and TRBJ2-6, the CDR3 gives the full variable domain: SAVISQKPSRDICQRGTSLTIQCQVDSQVTMMFWYRQQPGQSLTLIATANQGSEATYESGFVIDKFPISRPNLTFSTLTVSNMSPEDSSIYLCSAQKAGANVLTFGAGSRLTVL.

This clonotype was observed a single time. A read error may account for a junction end that differs from germline. This chain links TRBV4-1 with TRBJ2-5, with 14 bases matching TRBD2. The CDR3 extends over 16 amino acids. Germline CDR1 reads MGHRA; CDR2 reads YSYEKL. For the CDR3, the DNA is TGCGCCATCAGCGCGACTAGCGGGGGGGCCGAAGAGACCCAGTACTTC. Translated: CAISATSGGAEETQYF.

This chain links TRBV20-1 with TRBJ1-5; D uncertain. CDR3 length equals 15 residues. CDR1 is DFQATT and CDR2 is SNEGSKA in the germline V gene (reference sequence). V was trimmed by 5 bases and J by 1 base, leaving 15 bases between them. CDR3 region: CSALSDWVSNQPQHF. In DNA, the CDR3 is TGCAGTGCTCTTTCCGACTGGGTGAGCAATCAGCCCCAGCATTTT.